This is a list of T cell receptor beta chains from one sample in a study of response to subunit inactivated influenza vaccine. A single record per CDR3 protein comes from TCRdb applying MiXCR to the RT-PCR reads. The data hold some 500,000 distinct CDR3 sequences, with more than 15% observed a single time. Source: CD4+ T cells sorted from PBMCs, taken less than 30 months after vaccination. These receptors were collected from a man in his fifties or sixties who received an inactivated influenza vaccine. CDR3s include the opening cysteine and the closing phenylalanine or tryptophan. The D gene is left open where the match is weak. Only some rows state a clone size, as once, few, many or a class for expanded clones.

J gene | V gene | clone size | D gene | CDR3 protein | CDR3 DNA
TRBJ2-7 | TRBV27 | NA | NA | CASSLTGVYEQYF | TGTGCCAGCAGTTTAACTGGTGTCTACGAGCAGTACTTC
TRBJ2-2 | TRBV18 | few | NA | CASSRVQNTGELFF | TGTGCCAGCTCAAGGGTCCAGAACACCGGGGAGCTGTTTTTT
TRBJ2-3 | TRBV3-1 | few | TRBD2 | CASSGLAGGHTSTDTQYF | TGTGCCAGCAGCGGACTAGCGGGAGGGCACACTAGCACAGATACGCAGTATTTT
TRBJ2-2 | TRBV9 | many | TRBD2 | CASSPTGGRATGELFF | TGTGCCAGCAGCCCAACTGGCGGGAGGGCCACCGGGGAGCTGTTTTTT
TRBJ1-2 | TRBV25-1 | many | NA | CASSEYDRPYGYTF | TGTGCCAGCAGTGAATACGACAGACCCTATGGCTACACCTTC
TRBJ2-5 | TRBV28 | few | TRBD1 | CASKESRTGLQETQYF | TGTGCCAGCAAAGAATCCCGGACAGGACTCCAAGAGACCCAGTACTTC
TRBJ2-5 | TRBV20-1 | NA | NA | CSATMGHQETQYF | TGCAGTGCTACAATGGGACATCAAGAGACCCAGTACTTC
TRBJ1-2 | TRBV20-1 | NA | NA | CSAIHRRSYGYTF | TGCAGTGCTATCCACAGGAGGTCCTATGGCTACACCTTC
TRBJ2-3 | TRBV4-2 | few | NA | CASSPGASFTDTQYF | TGTGCCAGCAGCCCAGGAGCTTCTTTCACAGATACGCAGTATTTT
TRBJ1-4 | TRBV5-1 | NA | NA | CASSPFGGLATNEKLFF | TGCGCCAGCAGCCCCTTCGGGGGATTAGCAACTAATGAAAAACTGTTTTTT
TRBJ2-3 | TRBV6-2/TRBV6-3 | many | TRBD1 | CASRDSKTSTITDTQYF | TGTGCCAGCCGGGACAGCAAGACCTCAACGATCACTGATACGCAGTATTTT
TRBJ2-3 | TRBV4-3 | many | TRBD1 | CASSQEAGGNTDTQYF | TGCGCCAGCAGCCAAGAGGCAGGGGGCAACACAGATACGCAGTATTTT
TRBJ2-2 | TRBV28 | few | NA | CASSNSGPNTGELFF | TGTGCCAGTAGTAACTCGGGACCTAACACCGGGGAGCTGTTTTTT
TRBJ1-5 | TRBV6-1 | NA | NA | CASSDFRGYSNQPQHF | TGTGCCAGCAGTGATTTCAGGGGATATAGCAATCAGCCCCAGCATTTT
TRBJ1-1 | TRBV29-1 | NA | NA | CSVGEGRNTEAFF | TGCAGCGTTGGTGAAGGAAGGAACACTGAAGCTTTCTTT
TRBJ1-6 | TRBV18 | NA | NA | CASSPSDSPLHF | TGTGCCAGCTCACCATCAGATTCACCCCTCCACTTT